This TCR beta chain originates from a study of T cell repertoires in cytomegalovirus infection. Study details: Indicated by public TCR beta signatures were CMV infection and matching HLA type.

Notes on this clonotype: Its specificity is not known.

One entry per CDR3 protein, called by TCRdb with MiXCR from the reads. The sample has about 830,000 distinct CDR3 sequences; approximately 32% are singletons. Specimen: cultured CD8+ T cells from PBMCs, collected from culture after CMV antigen stimulation. This clonotype originated in a human donor in good health (CMV status not recorded). Some clones in this sample may be carry-over from other donors' samples.

The CDR3 nucleotides read TGCAGCGTTGAAGATCCCAGGGACGAAGGGAACACCATATATTTT. Translated: CSVEDPRDEGNTIYF. The V gene is TRBV29-1, the J gene TRBJ1-3; tentative D call: TRBD1 (5 bases). CDR3 size: 15 residues. The germline V gene encodes CDR1 SQVTM and CDR2 ANQGSEA. Deletions cut 0 bases from V and 7 bases from J, with 16 bases between. Based on the CDR3 plus reference TRBV29-1 and TRBJ1-3, the full variable domain is SAVISQKPSRDICQRGTSLTIQCQVDSQVTMMFWYRQQPGQSLTLIATANQGSEATYESGFVIDKFPISRPNLTFSTLTVSNMSPEDSSIYLCSVEDPRDEGNTIYFGEGSWLTVV.